This passage covers 9 T cell receptor beta chains from one sample sequenced in a study of vaccination and CD4 T cells after COVID-19. The antigens for these receptors are not known. Described treatment: roughly ten-day PBMC culture with coronavirus spike peptide pools or control peptides (ViraFEST assay). At the Johns Hopkins FTIC core, DNA taken from cultured CD4+ T cells was sequenced by way of the Oncomine TCR Beta short-read assay. In TCRdb, the PCR reads were re-called with MiXCR into one record per CDR3 protein. This table holds 8,500 to 11,000 distinct CDR3 sequences, roughly two thirds found once. Source material: CD4+ T cells from blood, cultured in vitro. The source of these receptors is a human donor who had recovered from COVID-19.

The chain carries TRBV11-2 and TRBJ1-3; no reliable D call. This CDR3 contains 17 residues. Trimming took 0 bases from V and 1 from J, leaving 13 bases between them. Germline V gene lookup returns CDR1 SGHAT and CDR2 FQNNGV. For the CDR3, the DNA is TGTGCCAGCAGCTTAGATTCCCCGAGAACGTCTGGAAACACCATATATTTT. It translates to CASSLDSPRTSGNTIYF.

J is TRBJ2-3 and V is TRBV11-3; 8 bases map to TRBD1. The V gene's germline CDR1 is SGHNT and CDR2 YENEEA. This CDR3 has 15 amino acids. J was trimmed by 2 bases and V by 6 bases; bases with no gene match: 7. The CDR3 region is CASRVQGVYTDTQYF. CDR3 DNA: TGTGCCAGCAGAGTACAGGGGGTGTACACAGATACGCAGTATTTT.

This sequence joins TRBV27 and TRBJ1-1; the match to TRBD1 covers 8 bases. CDR3 length equals 16 residues. V was clipped by 7 bases and J by 11 bases; unmatched bases: 21. Germline assignment: CDR1 MNHEY and CDR2 SMNVEV (reference sequence). The CDR3 sequence: CASTPGGAGGLSVAFF. CDR3 DNA: TGTGCCAGCACCCCCGGAGGGGCAGGGGGCCTTTCGGTGGCTTTCTTT.

With regard to this clonotype: Mismatch with germline at one junction end may stem from a read error. The chain combines TRBV20-1 with TRBJ2-3; 16 bases match TRBD2. CDR3 length equals 15 residues. CDR1 is DFQATT and CDR2 is SNEGSKA in the germline V gene (reference sequence). CDR3 sequence reads: CSAGLAGGSRDTQYF. The CDR3 bases are TGCAGTGCGGGACTAGCGGGAGGGAGCAGAGATACGCAGTATTTT.

Written as DNA, the CDR3 is TGCGCCAGCAGCCAAGGGACTAGCGGGATTGTCGGGGAGCTGTTTTTT. Protein: CASSQGTSGIVGELFF. The V gene is TRBV4-3, the J gene TRBJ2-2, with 12 nucleotides matching TRBD2. This CDR3 spans 16 amino acids. J was trimmed by 7 bases and V by 1 base; bases with no gene match: 4. Looked up from germline, CDR1 is LGHNA and CDR2 is YSLEER.

The chain uses TRBV4-2 and TRBJ2-3, with 9 positions matching TRBD2. V lost 4 bases to trimming and J lost 4 bases; unmatched junction nucleotides: 12. Germline values: CDR1 LGHNA, CDR2 YNFKEQ. The CDR3 runs 17 residues. The CDR3 region is CASSLWSGAGGPDTQYF. CDR3 sequence (DNA): TGTGCCAGCAGCCTGTGGTCCGGGGCGGGAGGGCCAGATACGCAGTATTTT.

This clonotype was counted between two and nine times. The J gene is TRBJ2-7, the V gene TRBV6-1; 10 bases align to TRBD1. V gave up 6 bases and J gave up 2 bases; unmatched junction bases: 7. This CDR3 region has 15 residues. Germline V gives CDR1 MNHNS, CDR2 SASEGT. For the CDR3, the DNA is TGTGCCAGCAGAACCGACAGGGGGCCCCCCTACGAGCAGTACTTC. It encodes CASRTDRGPPYEQYF.

This chain links TRBV20-1 with TRBJ2-7; weak D call: TRBD2 (7 bases). CDR1 DFQATT and CDR2 SNEGSKA come from the germline V gene (reference sequence). With 0 bases removed from V and 4 bases from J, the gap between germline ends came to 19 bases. This CDR3 region has 16 residues. The CDR3 here is CSARERDTGRGYEQYF. The DNA of the CDR3 is TGCAGTGCTAGAGAAAGGGACACAGGGAGGGGTTACGAGCAGTACTTC.

V is TRBV11-2 and J is TRBJ2-1; D ambiguous. Trimming took 2 bases from V and 6 from J, leaving 14 bases between them. CDR3 length: 15 amino acids. The germline gives CDR1 SGHAT, CDR2 FQNNGV. The CDR3 bases are TGTGCCAGCAGCTTAACGTCATCTGGGTTCAATGAGCAGTTCTTC. Protein: CASSLTSSGFNEQFF.